These 28 T cell receptor beta chains were all obtained from the same sample, sequenced in a study of a mutant IDH1 vaccine in newly diagnosed glioma. As for time point: baseline, week 1 (first vaccination visit). Treatment described: pre-vaccination baseline after standard-of-care therapy. Only in-frame clones appear in the TCRdb table, and some are missing; sequencing was by immunoSEQ multiplex PCR. In the table there are about 68,000 clones, roughly 78% of which are singletons. The input for sequencing was PBMCs, taken from a glioma patient treated with radiotherapy, temozolomide or both. These receptor sequences come from a man aged 50 to 59 with glioma.

The V gene is TRBV18, the J gene TRBJ2-7, with D unclear. V lost 0 bases and J 7 bases, leaving 16 bases between the germline ends. The length of the CDR3 is 15 residues. Germline CDR1 reads KGHSH; CDR2 reads LQKENI. The CDR3 reads CASSPPSRYATEQYF. The CDR3 region has the DNA TGTGCCAGCTCACCACCTTCCAGGTACGCTACGGAGCAGTACTTC.

The CDR3 bases are TGTGCCAGCAGTCTGGGACAGGGGGTCTCCTACGAGCAGTACTTC. Its translation: CASSLGQGVSYEQYF. The rearrangement joins TRBV2 to TRBJ2-7, with 11 positions matching TRBD1. Germline lookup yields CDR1 SNHLY and CDR2 FYNNEI. The CDR3 loop spans 15 amino acids. Germline trimming cut 5 bases from V and 0 bases from J; bases unmatched to any gene: 3.

The gene calls are TRBV7-8 and TRBJ2-1; weak D call: TRBD1 (6 bases). Germline V gene lookup returns CDR1 SGHVS and CDR2 FQNEAQ. The CDR3 spans 13 residues. Trimming removed 0 bases at V and 7 bases at J, with 7 bases between. DNA of the CDR3: TGTGCCAGCAGCTTAGCAGGGGGTAATGAGCAGTTCTTC. Amino acid sequence: CASSLAGGNEQFF.

DNA for the CDR3: TGTGCCATCAGGCCCCAAGCGGGGGGGCCGAACACCGGGGAGCTGTTTTTT. Its protein product is CAIRPQAGGPNTGELFF. This chain uses TRBV10-3 with TRBJ2-2, with 10 bases aligning to TRBD2. The CDR3 is 17 amino acids. Germline trimming cut 6 bases from V and 0 bases from J; bases unmatched to any gene: 7. The germline V gene has CDR1 ENHRY and CDR2 SYGVKD.

This chain uses TRBV6-5 with TRBJ2-5; either TRBD1 or TRBD2 may supply D (6 bases each). This CDR3 is built from 15 residues. V lost 6 bases and J lost 4, with 18 bases in between. Germline assignment: CDR1 MNHEY and CDR2 SVGAGI. CDR3 amino acids: CASRKNRGVGETQYF. The CDR3 coding sequence is TGTGCCAGCAGAAAAAATAGGGGGGTTGGAGAGACCCAGTACTTC.

This clone occurred a few times. The chain employs TRBV5-8 and TRBJ1-4; weak D call: TRBD1 (5 bases). Germline CDR1 is SGHTS and CDR2 is YDEGEE. The CDR3 sequence is 14 residues long. The germline V and J ends were trimmed by 3 bases and 3 bases, with 9 bases remaining between them. In DNA, the CDR3 is TGTGCCAGCAGCTCCGGGACGGCTAATGAAAAACTGTTTTTT. Amino acid sequence: CASSSGTANEKLFF.

The rearrangement joins TRBV10-2 to TRBJ1-5; D is unresolved. Germline values: CDR1 WSHSY, CDR2 SAAADI. The CDR3 sequence is 14 residues long. V was clipped by 3 bases and J by 2 bases, with 8 bases between them. In DNA form, the CDR3 reads TGCGCCAGCAGTGAAAATGGCGGCAATCAGCCCCAGCATTTT. Its translation is CASSENGGNQPQHF.

The CDR3 DNA sequence: TGTGCCAGCAGCGAGCTACATTTGAACACTGAAGCTTTCTTT. It is translated as CASSELHLNTEAFF. The chain couples TRBV2 to TRBJ1-1; D remains unclear. The V and J ends lost 6 bases and 0 bases respectively, with 11 bases between them. The CDR3 is 14 residues long. Germline CDR1 SNHLY, CDR2 FYNNEI. The full variable domain, rest sourced from reference TRBV2 and TRBJ1-1, is EPEVTQTPSHQVTQMGQEVILRCVPISNHLYFYWYRQILGQKVEFLVSFYNNEISEKSEIFDDQFSVERPDGSNFTLKIRSTKLEDSAMYFCASSELHLNTEAFFGQGTRLTVV.

In this sample, this clone turned up a few times. The CDR3 DNA is TGCGCCAGCAGCTTCCGGGACAGGGGATATGGCTACACCTTC. Translating it yields CASSFRDRGYGYTF. The chain is built from TRBV5-1 and TRBJ1-2; 10 bases fit TRBD1. V lost 2 bases, J lost 5 bases, and 3 bases stayed unmatched. Germline CDR1 is SGHRS and CDR2 is YFSETQ. The CDR3 covers 14 residues.

The chain links TRBV9 to TRBJ1-5; D not resolved. Germline V gene sequence: CDR1 SGDLS, CDR2 YYNGEE. The CDR3 is 14 amino acids. The germline V and J ends were trimmed by 2 bases and 7 bases, with 13 bases remaining between them. The CDR3: CASSVSDLGQPQHF. CDR3 in DNA: TGTGCCAGCAGCGTTTCAGACCTTGGGCAGCCCCAGCATTTT.

By share, this clone counts as medium-sized. This chain uses TRBV5-4 with TRBJ1-1; the D gene is possibly TRBD1 (5 bases). The CDR3 sequence is 13 residues long. Germline V gene lookup returns CDR1 SGHNT and CDR2 YYREEE (reference sequence). V dropped 4 bases and J dropped 5 bases, with 12 bases sitting between them. The CDR3 loop reads CASSLLSGTEAFF. The CDR3 bases are TGTGCCAGCAGCCTACTATCAGGGACTGAAGCTTTCTTT.

V usage is TRBV25-1 and J usage is TRBJ2-2; D is undetermined. Trimming removed 5 bases from V and 5 bases from J, with 6 bases in between. CDR3 length equals 12 residues. Germline assignment: CDR1 MGHDK and CDR2 SYGVNS. CDR3 protein: CASSQFTGELFF. CDR3 DNA: TGTGCCAGCAGTCAATTTACCGGGGAGCTGTTTTTT. The entire variable domain, with the rest obtained from reference TRBV25-1 and TRBJ2-2, is as follows: EADIYQTPRYLVIGTGKKITLECSQTMGHDKMYWYQQDPGMELHLIHYSYGVNSTEKGDLSSESTVSRIRTEHFPLTLESARPSHTSQYLCASSQFTGELFFGEGSRLTVL.

This clone was observed a single time. The chain couples TRBV5-1 to TRBJ1-3; TRBD1 might be the D (6 bases). The CDR3 sequence is 16 residues long. Germline CDR1 is SGHRS and CDR2 is YFSETQ. V lost 0 bases and J lost 0, with 10 bases in between. The CDR3 loop reads CASSLGDIFSGNTIYF. The CDR3 DNA reads as TGCGCCAGCAGCTTGGGGGACATATTCTCTGGAAACACCATATATTTT.

The chain carries TRBV30 and TRBJ2-7; 10 bases agree with TRBD1. The germline gives CDR1 GTSNPN, CDR2 SVGIG (reference sequence). Germline trimming cut 0 bases from V and 5 bases from J; bases unmatched to any gene: 1. There are 13 residues in the CDR3. The CDR3 coding sequence is TGTGCCTGGAGTGTTGGGACAGGGGACGAGCAGTACTTC. Its translation is CAWSVGTGDEQYF.

This chain links TRBV2 with TRBJ2-5; D not certain. CDR3 size: 14 residues. Germline loops: CDR1 SNHLY, CDR2 FYNNEI. Trimming cost V 3 bases and J 1 base, with 9 bases left between them. The CDR3, as DNA: TGTGCCAGCAGTGAGAAGAACAGCCAAGAGACCCAGTACTTC. It translates to CASSEKNSQETQYF.

The gene calls are TRBV5-4 and TRBJ2-5; the match to TRBD1 covers 8 bases. The length of the CDR3 is 14 residues. V dropped 3 bases and J dropped 2; count of bases not matched to a gene: 3. Germline CDR1 SGHNT, CDR2 YYREEE (reference sequence). The CDR3 spells CASSSGQAQETQYF. CDR3 sequence (DNA): TGTGCCAGCAGCTCGGGACAGGCACAAGAGACCCAGTACTTC.

The rearrangement uses TRBV6-1 and TRBJ2-7, with 11 bases that match TRBD1. Germline-derived CDR1 and CDR2 are MNHNS and SASEGT. V lost 0 bases and J lost 3; bases outside the gene matches: 4. The CDR3 has 16 amino acids. The CDR3 DNA reads TGTGCCAGCAGTGAAGCCCCGGGACAGGGGGTCTACGAGCAGTACTTC. It codes for CASSEAPGQGVYEQYF.

This chain links TRBV6-6 with TRBJ1-4; the D gene is possibly TRBD1 (5 bases). Trimming cost V 4 bases and J 0 bases, with 9 bases left between them. The CDR3 has 15 residues. The V gene's germline CDR1 is MNHNY and CDR2 SVGAGI (reference sequence). DNA for the CDR3: TGTGCCAGCAGTTTGACAGAGGCAACTAATGAAAAACTGTTTTTT. This encodes CASSLTEATNEKLFF.

This clone showed up many times. This chain connects TRBV5-4 to TRBJ2-7; a weak D match, TRBD2 (5 bases). Germline CDR1 is SGHNT and CDR2 is YYREEE (reference sequence). CDR3 size: 14 residues. V dropped 5 bases and J dropped 4 bases, with 16 bases sitting between them. The CDR3 sequence is CASSYPGNQYEQYF. CDR3 DNA: TGTGCCAGCAGTTATCCGGGGAACCAATACGAGCAGTACTTC.

V and J are TRBV11-3 and TRBJ2-1; D gene ambiguous. This CDR3 region has 15 residues. Between the trimmed V and J ends, which lost 1 base and 4 bases, there was a span of 11 bases. Germline CDR1 is SGHNT and CDR2 is YENEEA. CDR3 DNA sequence: TGTGCCAGCAGCTTAGGACGGACCAATTACAATGAGCAGTTCTTC. Amino acids: CASSLGRTNYNEQFF.

The CDR3 region is CASRRQDNEQFF. In DNA form, the CDR3 reads TGTGCCAGCAGAAGACAGGACAATGAGCAGTTCTTC. The chain joins TRBV6-5 to TRBJ2-1; D possibly corresponds to TRBD1 (6 bases). The germline V gene encodes CDR1 MNHEY and CDR2 SVGAGI. The V gene lost 6 bases and the J gene lost 5 bases, with 8 bases spanning the gap. The CDR3 contains 12 residues.

This chain joins TRBV2 and TRBJ2-6, with no clear D. The germline gives CDR1 SNHLY, CDR2 FYNNEI. Trimming left V 6 bases short and J 0 bases short, with 9 bases between. The CDR3 length is 15 residues. CDR3 residues: CASRQEPSGANVLTF. The CDR3, as DNA: TGTGCCAGCAGGCAGGAACCCTCTGGGGCCAACGTCCTGACTTTC.

This clone was counted a few times. The junction departs from the called germline gene at one end, perhaps through a read error. The chain is built from TRBV30 and TRBJ1-2, with D perhaps matching TRBD1 (5 bases). Per germline, CDR1 GTSNPN and CDR2 SVGIG (reference sequence). This CDR3 contains 15 residues. This CDR3 is CAGRGPSGPPYGYTF. The CDR3 nucleotides read TGTGCCGGGAGGGGCCCTTCGGGCCCTCCCTATGGCTACACCTTC.

This chain links TRBV20-1 with TRBJ2-5; unclear D gene. Germline lookup yields CDR1 DFQATT and CDR2 SNEGSKA (reference sequence). This CDR3 spans 11 amino acids. Trimming took 8 bases from V and 5 from J, leaving 12 bases between them. The CDR3 loop reads CSSLARETQYF. The CDR3 bases are TGCAGTTCACTCGCTAGGGAGACCCAGTACTTC.

The J gene is TRBJ2-2, the V gene TRBV7-8; weak D call: TRBD2 (5 bases). This CDR3 has 16 amino acids. Germline-derived CDR1 and CDR2 are SGHVS and FQNEAQ. The V gene lost 7 bases and the J gene lost 0 bases, with 15 bases spanning the gap. The CDR3 region is CASTSGMATNTGELFF. CDR3 bases: TGTGCCAGCACCTCGGGGATGGCCACGAACACCGGGGAGCTGTTTTTT.

The chain recombines TRBV6-1 with TRBJ1-4; 7 bases are a match to TRBD1. Germline V gene data show CDR1 as MNHNS and CDR2 as SASEGT. V was pared by 2 bases and J by 6 bases, with 9 bases of the junction left unmatched. The CDR3 runs 16 residues. The CDR3 is CASSERGTASDEKLFF. In DNA form, the CDR3 reads TGTGCCAGCAGTGAAAGAGGGACAGCGTCCGATGAAAAACTGTTTTTT.

The chain carries TRBV7-3 and TRBJ2-3, with TRBD2 matching 8 bases. CDR1 and CDR2 from the germline V gene are SGHTA and FQGTGA. After removal of 5 bases from V and 1 base from J, the junction contained 5 bases not matched to a gene. This CDR3 region has 15 residues. The CDR3 DNA sequence: TGTGCCAGCAGCCTTACGGGGGGGGGCACAGATACGCAGTATTTT. Protein: CASSLTGGGTDTQYF.

Notes on this clone: At one end, the junction sequence differs from germline, possibly due to a read error. The rearrangement uses TRBV2 and TRBJ1-2, with D possibly matching TRBD1 (5 bases). This CDR3 spans 12 amino acids. Germline V gene sequence: CDR1 SNHLY, CDR2 FYNNEI. As DNA, the CDR3 is TGTGCCAGCAGTGAAGGGCCGGGGGAGGGCCACTTC. The encoded protein is CASSEGPGEGHF.